The 24 T cell receptor beta chains reported below all come from one sample, sequenced in a study of beta chain features in type 1 diabetes. For these receptors, no antigen is known. General study points: Type 1 diabetes patients showed a moderate but significant shortening of TCRB CDR3s in all four CD4+ subsets.

Expressed TCRB transcripts were sequenced, since all the RNA that had been isolated was reverse transcribed. Clones were sequenced by immunoSEQ multiplex PCR, and TCRdb holds only the in-frame ones, with some missing. The sample has roughly 230,000 clones, about a tenth seen once. The material sequenced was naive CD4+ T cells from blood. These receptor sequences come from a man aged 25 to 40 with type 1 diabetes.

This sequence joins TRBV7-3 and TRBJ2-5, with D possibly matching TRBD2 (7 bases). Germline CDR1 is SGHTA and CDR2 is FQGTGA. Trimming pared 5 bases from V and 5 bases from J, leaving 12 bases between. The CDR3 length is 13 residues. For the CDR3, the DNA is TGTGCCAGCAGCAGGGGGGGAGACGAGACCCAGTACTTC. Encoded protein: CASSRGGDETQYF.

This clone has only a few counts. This chain uses TRBV7-2 with TRBJ1-5; D may be TRBD1 (6 bases). Germline CDR1 and CDR2: SGHTA and FQGNSA. The CDR3 length is 14 residues. V was shortened by 4 bases and J by 4 bases, with 11 bases between the two germline ends. The CDR3 DNA is TGTGCCAGCAGCTCAGGGGACGGAAATCAGCCCCAGCATTTT. It encodes CASSSGDGNQPQHF.

The V call is TRBV29-1, the J call TRBJ2-7; D remains unclear. Trimming stripped 4 bases from V and 5 bases from J, with 24 bases between. The CDR3 contains 16 residues. Germline V lookup: CDR1 SQVTM, CDR2 ANQGSEA. The CDR3 region is CSVVDPLGGSPHEQYF. The CDR3, as DNA: TGCAGCGTTGTAGACCCTCTAGGTGGGTCTCCTCACGAGCAGTACTTC.

This clone has a handful of counts. This chain uses TRBV30 with TRBJ1-5; no clear D. The V end lost 4 bases, the J end lost 6 bases, and 13 bases lay between the germline ends. Germline lookup yields CDR1 GTSNPN and CDR2 SVGIG (reference sequence). The CDR3 is made up of 13 amino acids. This CDR3 reads CAWNAAAGQPQHF. The CDR3 DNA is TGTGCCTGGAACGCAGCCGCAGGTCAGCCCCAGCATTTT.

The chain joins TRBV4-2 to TRBJ2-5; a possible D gene is TRBD2 (6 bases). V was clipped by 3 bases and J by 0 bases, with 11 bases between them. The CDR3 sequence is 15 residues long. Germline lookup yields CDR1 LGHNA and CDR2 YNFKEQ. The CDR3 sequence is CASSQGRDYQETQYF. The CDR3 nucleotides are TGTGCCAGCAGCCAGGGTCGGGACTACCAAGAGACCCAGTACTTC.

V usage is TRBV4-2 and J usage is TRBJ2-1; 9 nucleotides match TRBD2. V lost 4 bases to trimming and J lost 0 bases; unmatched junction nucleotides: 16. From germline, CDR1 is LGHNA and CDR2 YNFKEQ. This CDR3 is built from 20 residues. CDR3 region: CASSRILLAGGQSSYNEQFF. The CDR3 DNA reads TGTGCCAGCAGCCGGATACTATTGGCGGGGGGGCAAAGCTCCTACAATGAGCAGTTCTTC.

This chain uses TRBV15 with TRBJ2-2, with a tentative D call TRBD2 (6 bases). Germline values: CDR1 LNHNV, CDR2 YYDKDF (reference sequence). Trimming took 5 bases from V and 7 from J, leaving 17 bases between them. The CDR3 contains 15 residues. CDR3 loop: CATSVEGRFDGELFF. DNA of the CDR3: TGTGCCACCAGCGTAGAAGGGAGGTTCGACGGGGAGCTGTTTTTT.

This clone was detected only a few times. This sequence joins TRBV2 and TRBJ2-6; 7 bases fit TRBD2. Per the germline V gene, CDR1 is SNHLY and CDR2 is FYNNEI. With 6 bases clipped from V and 2 bases from J, the junction kept 4 bases outside the gene matches. The length of the CDR3 is 15 residues. The DNA of the CDR3 is TGTGCCAGCAGCGGACGGGGGGCTGGGGCCAACGTCCTGACTTTC. Its translation is CASSGRGAGANVLTF.

In its sample, this clone was seen a few times. V and J are TRBV9 and TRBJ2-7; 10 bases line up with TRBD2. The V gene end was trimmed by 3 bases and the J gene end by 6 bases; junction bases not matched to a gene: 9. The CDR3 loop spans 15 amino acids. Germline V CDR1 and CDR2: SGDLS, YYNGEE. The CDR3 spells CASSAGGTSDSEQYF. The CDR3 DNA sequence: TGTGCCAGCAGCGCAGGCGGGACTAGCGATTCCGAGCAGTACTTC.

This clone has only a few counts. J is TRBJ2-4 and V is TRBV11-3; 7 bases agree with TRBD2. Unmatched junction bases numbered 18, after V lost 4 bases and J lost 0 bases. Germline-derived CDR1 and CDR2 are SGHNT and YENEEA. The CDR3 is made up of 20 amino acids. CDR3 amino acids: CASSSPWGGTIALAKNIQYF. The DNA for the CDR3 is TGTGCCAGCAGCTCCCCTTGGGGCGGGACTATTGCTTTAGCCAAAAACATTCAGTACTTC.

V is TRBV11-2 and J is TRBJ2-1, with 7 bases aligning to TRBD2. J gave up 2 bases and V 6 bases, and 13 bases lay outside the gene matches. Germline-derived CDR1 and CDR2 are SGHAT and FQNNGV. The CDR3 sequence is 17 residues long. Here the CDR3 DNA reads TGTGCCAGCAGTTCCCTACGGCGGGGGTTCACCTACAATGAGCAGTTCTTC. Its protein product is CASSSLRRGFTYNEQFF.

This clone was counted a few times. The chain links TRBV7-3 to TRBJ2-1; D is possibly TRBD2 (5 bases). The germline V and J ends were trimmed by 1 base and 8 bases, with 6 bases remaining between them. Germline lookup yields CDR1 SGHTA and CDR2 FQGTGA. The CDR3 has 12 amino acids. In DNA, the CDR3 is TGTGCCAGCAGCTTAATGGAGGATGAGCAGTTCTTC. Amino acids: CASSLMEDEQFF.

The gene calls are TRBV7-8 and TRBJ1-1; D remains ambiguous. The V gene's germline CDR1 is SGHVS and CDR2 FQNEAQ. The V and J ends lost 5 bases and 4 bases respectively, with 8 bases between them. This CDR3 contains 12 residues. The CDR3 here is CASSLRSTEAFF. Written as DNA, the CDR3 is TGTGCCAGCAGCCTAAGGAGCACTGAAGCTTTCTTT.

This chain links TRBV23-1 with TRBJ2-5; the match to TRBD2 covers 12 bases. TRBV23-1 has ORF status, its function being uncertain. The V segment lost 0 bases and the J segment 5 bases; nucleotides outside the gene matches: 19. The CDR3 has 21 amino acids. The CDR3 region is CASSQSIRKVKRTSGAETQYF. The CDR3 DNA reads as TGCGCCAGCAGTCAATCGATCAGAAAGGTGAAGCGGACTAGCGGGGCGGAGACCCAGTACTTC.

Only a few counts were recorded for this clone. J is TRBJ2-5 and V is TRBV27; 7 positions match TRBD1. CDR1 is MNHEY and CDR2 is SMNVEV in the germline V gene (reference sequence). This CDR3 has 13 amino acids. V gave up 6 bases and J gave up 7 bases; unmatched junction bases: 8. The CDR3 spells CASSLKGAGTQYF. Written as DNA, the CDR3 is TGTGCCAGCAGCCTCAAGGGGGCGGGGACCCAGTACTTC.

This clone has a handful of counts. This sequence joins TRBV7-3 and TRBJ2-1; TRBD1 matches 7 bases. The germline V gene has CDR1 SGHTA and CDR2 FQGTGA. The CDR3 sequence is 15 residues long. The trim removed 5 bases at V and 4 bases at J, leaving 8 bases unmatched. For the CDR3, the DNA is TGTGCCAGCAGCCTACAGGGGACGATGTACAATGAGCAGTTCTTC. It codes for CASSLQGTMYNEQFF.

The chain recombines TRBV7-3 with TRBJ2-3; 10 positions agree with TRBD2. This CDR3 has 16 amino acids. Germline V gives CDR1 SGHTA, CDR2 FQGTGA. V dropped 5 bases and J dropped 2; count of bases not matched to a gene: 7. The CDR3 DNA reads TGTGCCAGCAGCACCTGGACTAGCGGATCCACAGATACGCAGTATTTT. Amino acids: CASSTWTSGSTDTQYF.

This sequence joins TRBV28 and TRBJ1-2, with unresolved D. Trimming shortened V by 6 bases and J by 7 bases, and 6 bases separated the two germline ends. The CDR3 sequence is 10 residues long. CDR1 and CDR2 from the germline V gene are MDHEN and SYDVKM. The CDR3 sequence is CASRYGGYTF. CDR3 DNA: TGTGCCAGCAGATACGGTGGCTACACCTTC.

The chain uses TRBV18 and TRBJ1-2; D uncertain. V was pared by 3 bases and J by 4 bases, with 9 bases between. The CDR3 sequence is 13 residues long. In germline, CDR1 is KGHSH, CDR2 LQKENI. The CDR3 here is CASSPPEGYGYTF. The CDR3 DNA follows: TGTGCCAGCTCACCGCCCGAGGGCTATGGCTACACCTTC. The full variable domain, with the rest looked up from reference TRBV18 and TRBJ1-2, is NAGVMQNPRHLVRRRGQEARLRCSPMKGHSHVYWYRQLPEEGLKFMVYLQKENIIDESGMPKERFSAEFPKEGPSILRIQQVVRGDSAAYFCASSPPEGYGYTFGSGTRLTVV.

The chain has TRBV9 and TRBJ2-5; unclear D gene. Trimming removed 0 bases at V and 5 bases at J, with 8 bases between. The CDR3 consists of 13 residues. The V gene's germline CDR1 is SGDLS and CDR2 YYNGEE. CDR3 protein: CASSVGFQETQYF. As DNA, the CDR3 is TGTGCCAGCAGCGTAGGTTTCCAGGAGACCCAGTACTTC. The full variable domain, with the rest looked up from reference TRBV9 and TRBJ2-5, is DSGVTQTPKHLITATGQRVTLRCSPRSGDLSVYWYQQSLDQGLQFLIQYYNGEERAKGNILERFSAQQFPDLHSELNLSSLELGDSALYFCASSVGFQETQYFGPGTRLLVL.

This clone was counted only a few times. CDR3 sequence reads: CASSRERGGGSETQYF. The DNA for the CDR3 is TGCGCCAGCAGCCGTGAGCGGGGGGGCGGAAGCGAGACCCAGTACTTC. V usage is TRBV5-1 and J usage is TRBJ2-5, with TRBD2 matching 10 bases. CDR1 is SGHRS, CDR2 YFSETQ, per germline. V shed 4 bases and J 5 bases; nucleotides not matched to a gene: 11. The CDR3 is 16 residues long.

This clone was observed a handful of times. CDR3 coding DNA: TGCGCCAGCAGCCAAACCGGACTAGCGGGGGGGCACGAGCAGTACTTC. The encoded protein is CASSQTGLAGGHEQYF. The chain employs TRBV4-3 and TRBJ2-7; 15 bases are shared with TRBD2. V shed 2 bases and J 5 bases; nucleotides not matched to a gene: 4. The CDR3 sequence is 16 residues long. Germline V gene data show CDR1 as LGHNA and CDR2 as YSLEER.

Only a few counts were recorded for this clone. This sample also contains other DNA sequences that code for the same CDR3. The gene calls are TRBV2 and TRBJ1-2, with TRBD1 matching 9 bases. This CDR3 has 13 amino acids. V shed 5 bases, J shed 7 bases, and the junction held 5 bases outside the gene matches. The germline V gene has CDR1 SNHLY and CDR2 FYNNEI. CDR3 nucleotides: TGTGCCAGCAGTCGTACAGGGGGCGCTGGCTACACCTTC. It is translated as CASSRTGGAGYTF.

The chain combines TRBV7-9 with TRBJ2-7, with no clear D. Deletions cut 0 bases from V and 2 bases from J, with 11 bases between. From germline, CDR1 is SEHNR and CDR2 FQNEAQ (reference sequence). The CDR3 runs 15 residues. The CDR3, as DNA: TGTGCCAGCAGCTTAGCGTTGTCAGGAACCTACGAGCAGTACTTC. Translating gives CASSLALSGTYEQYF.